Shown below are 32 T cell receptor beta chains from a single sample sequenced in a study of T cells expressing NK-cell markers. From its re-call of the 5' RACE reads, TCRdb lists each CDR3 protein once, without DNA. The sample spans around 260,000 distinct CDR3 sequences; the ten largest clones claim around 3.9%. Sample: blood T cells: a sorted CD56 or NKG2C T cell subset, CD4+ or CD8+ T cells, or bulk PBMC T cells (not recorded which). The receptors stem from a woman aged 18 to 69 in good health.

This chain links TRBV7-2 with TRBJ2-1. The germline V gene has CDR1 SGHTA and CDR2 FQGNSA. This CDR3 region has 15 residues. The chain's CDR3 is CASSLMNSEYNEQFF. The full variable domain, with the rest looked up from reference TRBV7-2 and TRBJ2-1, is GAGVSQSPSNKVTEKGKDVELRCDPISGHTALYWYRQSLGQGLEFLIYFQGNSAPDKSGLPSDRFSAERTGGSVSTLTIQRTQQEDSAVYLCASSLMNSEYNEQFFGPGTRLTVL.

CDR3: CASSLTTGSPLHF. V gene TRBV7-3 combines with J gene TRBJ1-6; lacking DNA, the TRBD1 call made by TCRdb goes unchecked. Germline V lookup: CDR1 SGHTA, CDR2 FQGTGA. The CDR3 runs to 13 residues.

The chain couples TRBV29-1 to TRBJ1-1. This CDR3 spans 12 amino acids. Germline V gene lookup returns CDR1 SQVTM and CDR2 ANQGSEA. The CDR3 loop reads CSVYLMNTEAFF. Together with reference TRBV29-1 and TRBJ1-1, the CDR3 gives the full variable domain: SAVISQKPSRDICQRGTSLTIQCQVDSQVTMMFWYRQQPGQSLTLIATANQGSEATYESGFVIDKFPISRPNLTFSTLTVSNMSPEDSSIYLCSVYLMNTEAFFGQGTRLTVV.

This rearrangement joins TRBV5-1 to TRBJ1-4. In germline, CDR1 is SGHRS, CDR2 YFSETQ. CDR3 length: 16 amino acids. The CDR3 loop is CASSLRERGTNEKLFF. The full variable domain, with the rest looked up from reference TRBV5-1 and TRBJ1-4, is KAGVTQTPRYLIKTRGQQVTLSCSPISGHRSVSWYQQTPGQGLQFLFEYFSETQRNKGNFPGRFSGRQFSNSRSEMNVSTLELGDSALYLCASSLRERGTNEKLFFGSGTQLSVL.

The chain recombines TRBV4-3 with TRBJ2-6; TCRdb names TRBD1, which stays unverified in the absence of DNA. The CDR3 contains 19 residues. Germline V gene data show CDR1 as LGHNA and CDR2 as YSLEER. The CDR3 sequence is CASSQTGTGLFSGANVLTF.

This clonotype is identified as medium-sized from frequency. The chain employs TRBV29-1 and TRBJ2-2; as DNA is missing, the TRBD1 call by TCRdb cannot be tested. Germline V lookup: CDR1 SQVTM, CDR2 ANQGSEA. The CDR3 is 15 amino acids. The CDR3 loop is CSVEDRQGGTGELFF.

V and J are TRBV7-9 and TRBJ1-2; TCRdb selects TRBD1, and the lack of DNA leaves this call unchecked. CDR3 length: 16 residues. Germline lookup yields CDR1 SEHNR and CDR2 FQNEAQ (reference sequence). CDR3 loop: CANRDRGHFTNYGYTF. Combining the CDR3 with reference TRBV7-9 and TRBJ1-2 gives the whole variable domain DTGVSQNPRHKITKRGQNVTFRCDPISEHNRLYWYRQTLGQGPEFLTYFQNEAQLEKSRLLSDRFSAERPKGSFSTLEIQRTEQGDSAMYLCANRDRGHFTNYGYTFGSGTRLTVV.

V usage is TRBV20-1 and J usage is TRBJ1-1; TCRdb lists TRBD1, though no DNA is available to test this call. The CDR3 has 17 residues. The V gene's germline CDR1 is DFQATT and CDR2 SNEGSKA (reference sequence). CDR3 sequence: CSARDQSAGVTNTEAFF.

The chain is built from TRBV29-1 and TRBJ2-1; TCRdb reports TRBD1, a call that lacks DNA to check it against. The germline gives CDR1 SQVTM, CDR2 ANQGSEA. The CDR3 extends over 12 amino acids. CDR3 protein: CSVSGQHNEQFF.

The J gene is TRBJ2-4, the V gene TRBV21-1. TRBV21-1 is flagged as a pseudogene. CDR3 length equals 13 residues. CDR3 in amino acids: CASSLGPKNIQYF.

This chain uses TRBV20-1 with TRBJ2-7; the D call of TRBD1 rests on TCRdb alone, since no DNA is present to check it. The CDR3 length is 14 residues. CDR1 is DFQATT and CDR2 is SNEGSKA in the germline V gene (reference sequence). This chain's CDR3 is CSARSGQGAYEQYF.

The rearrangement joins TRBV25-1 to TRBJ2-3. The CDR3 totals 12 residues. CDR1 MGHDK and CDR2 SYGVNS come from the germline V gene. The CDR3 loop reads CASSGATDTQYF.

The chain joins TRBV3-1 to TRBJ2-1; the D call from TCRdb, TRBD1, cannot be confirmed without DNA. CDR3 length: 13 residues. Germline loops: CDR1 LGHDT, CDR2 YNNKEL (reference sequence). The CDR3 sequence is CASSRSGPGEQFF.

The chain employs TRBV29-1 and TRBJ2-4; TCRdb's D call, TRBD2, is unchecked because there is no DNA. Germline loops: CDR1 SQVTM, CDR2 ANQGSEA. CDR3 length: 12 amino acids. This chain's CDR3 is CSVVAALNIQYF.

The rearrangement links TRBV7-3 to TRBJ2-3; TCRdb names TRBD2, which stays unverified in the absence of DNA. Germline V CDR1 and CDR2: SGHTA, FQGTGA. This CDR3 is built from 14 residues. The CDR3: CASARGGGTDTQYF.

This chain connects TRBV20-1 to TRBJ1-3; TCRdb picks TRBD1, but there is no DNA to check that call. Germline assignment: CDR1 DFQATT and CDR2 SNEGSKA (reference sequence). The CDR3 is 13 residues long. CDR3 protein: CSALGTDGNTIYF.

The V and J genes are TRBV20-1 and TRBJ2-1; the D gene TCRdb calls, TRBD2, cannot be checked with no DNA. Germline V gene data show CDR1 as DFQATT and CDR2 as SNEGSKA (reference sequence). This CDR3 comprises 14 residues. The CDR3 is CSAFSLAGGIEQFF.

The J gene is TRBJ1-1, the V gene TRBV29-1. The CDR3 length is 12 residues. CDR1 and CDR2 (germline): SQVTM, ANQGSEA. The CDR3 spells CSVGGGNTEAFF.

This rearrangement joins TRBV2 to TRBJ2-5. In germline, CDR1 is SNHLY, CDR2 FYNNEI. The CDR3 loop spans 12 amino acids. The CDR3 region is CASGSLRETQYF.

V gene TRBV12-3 or TRBV12-4 combines with J gene TRBJ1-2; TCRdb proposes TRBD1, but this gene call is untestable without DNA. CDR3 length: 16 amino acids. This CDR3 reads CASREWGGARSYGYTF.

The V and J genes are TRBV7-2 and TRBJ2-1; the TCRdb D gene call, TRBD2, has no DNA to confirm it. This CDR3 comprises 17 residues. Germline CDR1 is SGHTA and CDR2 is FQGNSA. The CDR3 sequence: CASSLGLLAGEGDEQFF.

This chain uses TRBV5-4 with TRBJ2-5; checking the TCRdb D call of TRBD1 is not possible without DNA. CDR3 length: 15 amino acids. Germline-derived CDR1 and CDR2 are SGHNT and YYREEE (reference sequence). CDR3: CASSLERQGQETQYF.

This sequence joins TRBV7-9 and TRBJ2-7. In germline, CDR1 is SEHNR, CDR2 FQNEAQ (reference sequence). The CDR3 runs to 11 residues. CDR3 amino acids: CASSSYYEQYF. Complete variable domain (other parts from reference TRBV7-9 and TRBJ2-7): DTGVSQNPRHKITKRGQNVTFRCDPISEHNRLYWYRQTLGQGPEFLTYFQNEAQLEKSRLLSDRFSAERPKGSFSTLEIQRTEQGDSAMYLCASSSYYEQYFGPGTRLTVT.

The CDR3 loop is CSARDPPGLAGGLYNEQFF. The rearrangement links TRBV20-1 to TRBJ2-1; TCRdb selects TRBD2, and the lack of DNA leaves this call unchecked. The germline gives CDR1 DFQATT, CDR2 SNEGSKA (reference sequence). CDR3 length: 19 amino acids.

CDR3 amino acids: CASSLGPRTYGYTF. The V gene is TRBV28, the J gene TRBJ1-2. The CDR3 runs to 14 residues. The germline V gene has CDR1 MDHEN and CDR2 SYDVKM.

The rearrangement joins TRBV7-2 to TRBJ2-7. The CDR3 consists of 14 residues. CDR1 and CDR2 from the germline V gene are SGHTA and FQGNSA. The CDR3 sequence: CASSSSGRAYEQYF.

The genes are TRBV10-3 and TRBJ1-1. Germline CDR1 and CDR2: ENHRY and SYGVKD. The CDR3 consists of 13 residues. The chain's CDR3 is CAISEVRNTEAFF.

The chain is built from TRBV7-2 and TRBJ2-3; TCRdb selects TRBD1, and the lack of DNA leaves this call unchecked. This CDR3 is 15 amino acids long. From germline, CDR1 is SGHTA and CDR2 FQGNSA. This CDR3 reads CASSRQQGGSDTQYF.

J is TRBJ2-3 and V is TRBV7-2; with no DNA, the TCRdb D assignment of TRBD1 cannot be verified. Germline V gives CDR1 SGHTA, CDR2 FQGNSA. The CDR3 spans 16 residues. The CDR3 reads CASSLEGTASTDTQYF.

The J gene is TRBJ2-1, the V gene TRBV18; the TRBD2 assignment by TCRdb is unverifiable without DNA. Germline V lookup: CDR1 KGHSH, CDR2 LQKENI. The CDR3 totals 15 residues. CDR3 region: CASSPGGVIYNEQFF.

The chain combines TRBV4-3 with TRBJ2-2; TCRdb names TRBD2, which stays unverified in the absence of DNA. Per germline, CDR1 LGHNA and CDR2 YSLEER. The CDR3 length is 15 residues. The CDR3 sequence: CASSVVAGNTGELFF.

The rearrangement uses TRBV25-1 and TRBJ2-2; TCRdb picks TRBD2, but there is no DNA to check that call. The CDR3 runs to 16 residues. Per the germline V gene, CDR1 is MGHDK and CDR2 is SYGVNS. This CDR3 reads CASSSGGAWNTGELFF.